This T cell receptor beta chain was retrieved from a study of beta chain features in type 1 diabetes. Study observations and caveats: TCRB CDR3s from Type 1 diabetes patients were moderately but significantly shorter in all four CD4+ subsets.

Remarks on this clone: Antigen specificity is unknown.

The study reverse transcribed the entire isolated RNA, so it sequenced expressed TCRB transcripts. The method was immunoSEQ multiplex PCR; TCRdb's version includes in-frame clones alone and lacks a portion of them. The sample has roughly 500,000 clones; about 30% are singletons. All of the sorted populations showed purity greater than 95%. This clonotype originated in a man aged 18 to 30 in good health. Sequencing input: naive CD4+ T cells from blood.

The CDR3 DNA reads TGTGCCACCGGCCGAGATACGCAGTATTTT. Translated, it gives CATGRDTQYF. The V call is TRBV10-3, the J call TRBJ2-3; D not resolved. Between the trimmed V and J ends, which lost 10 bases and 5 bases, there was a span of 7 bases. Germline CDR1 reads ENHRY; CDR2 reads SYGVKD. This CDR3 comprises 10 residues.